The rows below give T cell receptor beta chains drawn from one sample of a study of cytomegalovirus exposure and HLA in healthy donors. The method was immunoSEQ multiplex PCR; TCRdb's version includes in-frame clones alone and lacks a portion of them. The table lists about 70,000 clones, just under 75% of them singletons. Sequences were obtained from PBMCs. The receptors shown here come from a human donor in good health. Both conserved end residues are part of each CDR3. A D gene is named only where the DNA matches it firmly. Clone size is given for some rows only: seen once, a few or many times, or a class if the clone is expanded.

J gene	clone size	V gene	D gene	CDR3 DNA	CDR3 protein
TRBJ2-5	.	TRBV5-1	.	TGCGCCAGCAGCTTGGAAAGCGGCCAAGAGACCCAGTACTTC	CASSLESGQETQYF
TRBJ2-3	.	TRBV9	TRBD2	TGTGCCAGCAGCTCCTCCGGGACTAGCGGGAGATCAGATACGCAGTATTTT	CASSSSGTSGRSDTQYF
TRBJ2-5	.	TRBV11-2	TRBD2	TGTGCCAGCAGCTTAGAGGTAGCGGGTCAAGAGACCCAGTACTTC	CASSLEVAGQETQYF
TRBJ1-5	.	TRBV27	.	TGTGCCAGCAGTTTTTCAGGACAGTATAGCAATCAGCCCCAGCATTTT	CASSFSGQYSNQPQHF
TRBJ1-2	.	TRBV14	.	TGTGCCAGCAGCCAATCGAGCGGCTCCTATGGCTACACCTTC	CASSQSSGSYGYTF
TRBJ2-7	.	TRBV5-6	TRBD2	TGTGCCAGCAGCTTGGGACTAGCGGGGTCCTCCTACGAGCAGTACTTC	CASSLGLAGSSYEQYF
TRBJ2-7	.	TRBV12-5	.	TGTGCTAGTGGTTCCCCCGCGGGGCGAGGCTGGGGCGAGCAGTACTTC	CASGSPAGRGWGEQYF
TRBJ2-5	few	TRBV5-4	TRBD1	TGTGCCAGCATCGAATTCGTGACAGGGGGCGCGGAGACCCAGTACTTC	CASIEFVTGGAETQYF
TRBJ1-1	once	TRBV5-1	TRBD1	TGCGCCAGCAGCCGACAGGGGAACACTGAAGCTTTCTTT	CASSRQGNTEAFF
TRBJ1-1	.	TRBV18	.	TGTGCCAGCTCATGGACGGGGGGGAACACTGAAGCTTTCTTT	CASSWTGGNTEAFF
TRBJ2-3	few	TRBV30	.	TGTGCCTGGAACCGGGGGACCACAGATACGCAGTATTTT	CAWNRGTTDTQYF
TRBJ1-5	.	TRBV5-1	.	TGCGCCAGCAGCTTCGGGGACAATCAGCCCCAGCATTTT	CASSFGDNQPQHF
TRBJ2-1	.	TRBV27	.	TGTGCCAGCTCCCTACCTCAGGGTGAGCAGTTCTTC	CASSLPQGEQFF
TRBJ2-5	.	TRBV5-4	TRBD1	TGTGCCAGCAGCTTGGGACAGGGAGTAGAGACCCAGTACTTC	CASSLGQGVETQYF
TRBJ2-7	.	TRBV10-1	.	TGCGCCAGCAGCCCCGGAGGGACTTTATACTACGAGCAGTACTTC	CASSPGGTLYYEQYF
TRBJ1-1	once	TRBV30	TRBD1	TGTGCCTGGAGTGGGACAGGGAGAACTGAAGCTTTCTTT	CAWSGTGRTEAFF
TRBJ2-7	.	TRBV6-5	TRBD1	TGTGCCAGCAGTCCGGGGACAGGGGGCTTCGAGCAGTACTTC	CASSPGTGGFEQYF
TRBJ1-1	.	TRBV28	TRBD1	TGTGCCAGCAGGATCATGGGGACAGGGAACACTGAAGCTTTCTTT	CASRIMGTGNTEAFF
TRBJ1-1	.	TRBV5-4	.	TGTGCCAGCAGCTCCATCTCCAGGGGGAACACTGAAGCTTTCTTT	CASSSISRGNTEAFF
TRBJ1-5	.	TRBV6-5	.	TGTGCCAGCAGTTACCAGGGCGAGCAGCCCCAGCATTTT	CASSYQGEQPQHF
TRBJ2-5	.	TRBV18	.	TGTGCCAGCTCACCAGGGGGCCCTCAAGAGACCCAGTACTTC	CASSPGGPQETQYF
TRBJ2-3	once	TRBV29-1	TRBD1	TGCAGCGTTGAAGACCCCCACAGGGGGCGGGACACAGATACGCAGTATTTT	CSVEDPHRGRDTDTQYF
TRBJ2-5	.	TRBV6-6	TRBD2	TGTGCCAGCAGCGGAGCGGGGGAAGAGACCCAGTACTTC	CASSGAGEETQYF
TRBJ2-7	few	TRBV6-1	.	TGTGCCAGCAGTGAAGTCGAGGAGGGTGCCTACGAGCAGTACTTC	CASSEVEEGAYEQYF
TRBJ2-3	.	TRBV5-1	.	TGCGCCAGCGGTATAGCAGGGGGGTCCACAGATACGCAGTATTTT	CASGIAGGSTDTQYF